This TCR beta chain comes out of a study of beta chain features in type 1 diabetes. Study summary: Similarity in age, gender and cell yields was seen between patients and healthy donors.

All of the isolated RNA was reverse transcribed, so expressed TCRB transcripts were sequenced. Assay: immunoSEQ multiplex PCR; the TCRdb copy retains only in-frame clones and omits some. The table lists nearly 700,000 clones, roughly 13% of them singletons, with less than 0.025% in the top ten. Comments on this clone: Its specificity is unknown.

Study-level findings and limits: When VDJ junctions were examined, type 1 diabetes patients showed fewer insertions and more deletions. TCRB CDR3 length was moderately but significantly reduced in all four CD4+ subsets of Type 1 diabetes patients. The naive, central memory and Treg TCRB repertoires of patients appeared to be more similar to one another than those of healthy donors.

Via CD45RO/CCR7/CD25/CD127/CD95/CD27, cells of the CD4+ naive, central memory, regulatory and stem cell-like memory subsets were sorted. The CDR3 has 13 amino acids. V shed 8 bases, J shed 9 bases, and the junction held 7 bases outside the gene matches. CDR1 is MNHNS, CDR2 SASEGT, per germline. The sequencing sample was made of naive CD4+ T cells from blood. This rearrangement joins TRBV6-1 to TRBJ1-6; 7 nucleotides agree with TRBD1. The TCR originated in a man in his late teens or twenties with type 1 diabetes. Here the CDR3 reads CASQQTGSSPLHF. The CDR3 DNA is TGTGCCAGCCAACAGACAGGGAGTTCACCCCTCCACTTT.